These 5 T cell receptor beta chains were sequenced from one sample in a study of T cells in Graves' hyperthyroidism and ophthalmopathy. It was RNA transcripts that yielded the amplified TCR beta CDR3 regions. HTBI primers were the set used in a first-round RT-PCR of the TCR CDR3. MiXCR was run by TCRdb on the multiplex PCR reads, yielding one entry per CDR3 protein. The sample consists of under 450,000 distinct CDR3 sequences, about a sixth of them appearing once. The sequenced sample consisted of blood. The origin of the receptors is a woman aged 25 to 39 with Graves' hyperthyroidism that later progressed to Graves' ophthalmopathy.

The gene calls are TRBV20-1 and TRBJ2-2, with D maybe TRBD2 (5 bases). The germline gives CDR1 DFQATT, CDR2 SNEGSKA (reference sequence). The length of the CDR3 is 15 residues. Trimming removed 6 bases at V and 5 bases at J, with 19 bases between. This CDR3 is CSAPDTFEGTGELFF. The CDR3 coding sequence is TGCAGTGCCCCCGACACGTTCGAGGGAACCGGGGAGCTGTTTTTT.

This clonotype has a count of ten or more. The rearrangement joins TRBV28 to TRBJ2-5; 11 nucleotides line up with TRBD2. V lost 6 bases and J lost 6; bases outside the gene matches: 6. Germline CDR1 is MDHEN and CDR2 is SYDVKM. This CDR3 region has 14 residues. CDR3 sequence reads: CASRPTSGRQTQYF. The CDR3 coding sequence is TGTGCCAGCAGACCCACTAGCGGGAGACAGACCCAGTACTTC.

The chain uses TRBV2 and TRBJ2-7, with 8 bases identical to TRBD2. Unmatched junction bases numbered 9, after V lost 6 bases and J lost 2 bases. The CDR3 totals 15 residues. Looked up from germline, CDR1 is SNHLY and CDR2 is FYNNEI. CDR3: CASSAPAGAAYEQYF. In nucleotides, the CDR3 is TGTGCCAGCAGCGCGCCAGCGGGAGCGGCCTACGAGCAGTACTTC.

This clonotype has ten or more counts. The gene calls are TRBV27 and TRBJ1-5; D possibly corresponds to TRBD1 (6 bases). Germline CDR1 is MNHEY and CDR2 is SMNVEV (reference sequence). CDR3 length: 14 residues. V lost 11 bases, J lost 6 bases, and 20 bases lay in between. CDR3 nucleotides: TGTGCCTCAGGAACAGGGCGTGTAGCTCAGCCCCAGCATTTT. It is translated as CASGTGRVAQPQHF.

This clonotype was seen many times. The V gene is TRBV30, the J gene TRBJ1-1, with D maybe TRBD1 (5 bases). The V end was cut by 5 bases, the J end by 1 base, with 17 bases between. The CDR3 runs 15 residues. Germline V gene data show CDR1 as GTSNPN and CDR2 as SVGIG (reference sequence). The CDR3, as DNA: TGTGCCTGGGCCCCCCCGACAGCCGGGAACACTGAAGCTTTCTTT. Protein product: CAWAPPTAGNTEAFF.